This TCR beta chain was documented in a study of identical twins. Addition of a universal primer site occurred through template switching, and cDNA carried unique molecular identifiers. A single record per CDR3 protein comes from TCRdb applying MiXCR to the 5' RACE reads. The data contain some 96,000 distinct CDR3 sequences, under 6.5% of them singletons. This clonotype came up many times. What it binds is unknown. Whole-study results and caveats: In monozygotic twins, models underestimated the sharing of out-of-frame TCR alpha.

Sequenced input: memory T cells sorted from blood. This clonotype originated in a woman between 45 and 65 years old in good health.

The CDR3 loop is CASCSGQPQHF. CDR3 coding DNA: TGTGCCAGTTGTTCCGGTCAGCCCCAGCATTTT. The V and J genes are TRBV28 and TRBJ1-5; D ambiguous. In germline, CDR1 is MDHEN, CDR2 SYDVKM. V lost 9 bases, J lost 6 bases, and 9 bases lay in between. The CDR3 spans 11 residues. The whole variable domain, remainder taken from reference TRBV28 and TRBJ1-5, is DVKVTQSSRYLVKRTGEKVFLECVQDMDHENMFWYRQDPGLGLRLIYFSYDVKMKEKGDIPEGYSVSREKKERFSLILESASTNQTSMYLCASCSGQPQHFGDGTRLSIL.